The T cell receptor beta chain under discussion was sequenced for a study of neurological immune-mediated disorders. Study-wide points: The study found the most TCR clonal expansion in HTLV-1-associated myelopathy and the least in multiple sclerosis, below healthy controls.

After removal of 4 bases from V and 9 bases from J, the junction contained 13 bases not matched to a gene. Looked up from germline, CDR1 is DFQATT and CDR2 is SNEGSKA (reference sequence). The CDR3 covers 15 residues. This clonotype was found many times. Its target is not known. Every sequencing run generated over 170 million TCR-beta sequences from 15-18 subjects. TCRdb fed the 5' RACE reads into MiXCR, producing one record per CDR3 protein. The data contain 25,000 or so distinct CDR3 sequences, over 10% of them singletons. The time point is: technical triplicate 1. There were approximately 1 million CD4+ or CD8+ T cells used in the sorted libraries.

The specimen sequenced was CD4+ T cells from blood. This chain uses TRBV20-1 with TRBJ2-5; TRBD2 matches 11 bases. This sequence originates from a female donor with HTLV-1-associated myelopathy (HAM/TSP). The chain's CDR3 is CSATSGTSGSGAQYF. The CDR3, as DNA: TGCAGTGCTACCTCCGGGACTAGCGGCTCAGGGGCCCAGTACTTC.